This is a list of T cell receptor beta chains from one sample in a study of identical twins. Using its own MiXCR run on the 5' RACE reads, TCRdb lists one record per CDR3 protein. The sample includes under 250,000 distinct CDR3 sequences, roughly 13% seen only once; the top ten take about 4%. The same sample was also studied in work on yellow fever vaccine responses in identical twins.

The sequenced material came from memory (CD45RO+) T cells sorted from blood. All receptors come from a woman under 30 in good health. Both conserved end residues are trimmed from each CDR3. Clone size, where shown, is once, few, many, or a class for clones that have expanded.

size,V,CDR3
many,TRBV11-2,ASSLGGLAGDYNEQF
many,TRBV12-3/TRBV12-4,ASSLGRVCG
.,TRBV27,ASSHRTSGSRKSYEQY
few,TRBV5-1,ASSFLPGPSTDTQY
.,TRBV28,ASSKGWNNQPQH
few,TRBV12-3/TRBV12-4,ASSRGTSGATGELF
few,TRBV9,ASSVAQGRNTEAF
many,TRBV7-2,ASSPTRTGAEQY
few,TRBV20-1,STGLSDTQY
many,TRBV29-1,STRTSGSLGEQF
few,TRBV28,ASSLSVGELF
.,TRBV10-3,AISVSSSYNEQF
.,TRBV4-2,ASRPPRTGGAYEQY
few,TRBV3-1,ASSQDPTGELF
few,TRBV6-1,ASSDVVQILAKNIQY
many,TRBV29-1,SVQTGIGNTIY
few,TRBV20-1,SPQGAYNEQF
many,TRBV29-1,SVKPQGRGQLLLGHTQY
many,TRBV24-1,ATSFDLPYRTDTQY
.,TRBV4-3,ASSQERAEGRDTQY